These 14 T cell receptor beta chains share one sample of origin, sequenced in a study of vaccination and CD4 T cells after COVID-19. Described treatment: approximately nine-day PBMC culture with coronavirus spike peptide pools or control peptides (ViraFEST assay). These receptors have no identified antigens. Scientists ran DNA taken from cultured CD4+ T cells through the Oncomine TCR Beta short-read assay for sequencing. From the PCR reads, TCRdb called clonotypes with MiXCR, one entry per CDR3 protein. The sample contains about 5,200 distinct CDR3 sequences, around 40% of which appear only once. The source material was CD4+ T cells from blood, cultured in vitro. The receptors stem from a human donor who had recovered from COVID-19.

Only a few counts were recorded for this clonotype. The chain has TRBV7-6 and TRBJ1-1; maybe TRBD1 (5 bases). CDR1 and CDR2 from the germline V gene are SGHVS and FNYEAQ. V was pared by 1 base and J by 3 bases, with 21 bases between. There are 18 residues in the CDR3. The CDR3 reads CASSLVPGTPRSHTEAFF. Written as DNA, the CDR3 is TGTGCCAGCAGCTTAGTTCCGGGGACGCCTCGATCCCACACTGAAGCTTTCTTT.

This clonotype was counted a single time. This rearrangement joins TRBV4-3 to TRBJ2-2, with 14 bases aligning to TRBD2. The CDR3 length is 16 residues. Per germline, CDR1 LGHNA and CDR2 YSLEER. J was trimmed by 3 bases and V by 5 bases; bases with no gene match: 2. CDR3 in DNA: TGCGCCAGCAGCTGGGGACTAGCGGGAGACACCGGGGAGCTGTTTTTT. This gives the protein CASSWGLAGDTGELFF.

J is TRBJ1-5 and V is TRBV20-1; no definite D call. Trimming took 3 bases from V and 4 from J, leaving 13 bases between them. Germline V CDR1 and CDR2: DFQATT, SNEGSKA (reference sequence). The CDR3 has 14 residues. The CDR3 reads CSASTPWGNQPQHF. The CDR3 bases are TGCAGTGCTAGTACTCCGTGGGGTAATCAGCCCCAGCATTTT.

Relative to its sample, this clonotype is hyperexpanded (1% or more). The chain has TRBV20-1 and TRBJ2-3; 10 bases fit TRBD1. The CDR3 has 19 amino acids. Germline V CDR1 and CDR2: DFQATT, SNEGSKA (reference sequence). V lost 4 bases to trimming and J lost 2 bases; unmatched junction nucleotides: 18. The CDR3 reads CSATSPQERQGAFTDTQYF. The DNA for the CDR3 is TGCAGTGCTACCAGCCCACAAGAAAGACAGGGGGCTTTCACAGATACGCAGTATTTT.

This clonotype was seen only a few times. V is TRBV6-1 and J is TRBJ2-7, with a weak D call TRBD2 (6 bases). The CDR3 is 14 residues long. Trimming took off 7 bases at V and 6 bases at J, with 19 bases between the two ends. CDR1 is MNHNS and CDR2 is SASEGT in the germline V gene. CDR3 amino acids: CASNIGGGTSEQYF. CDR3 nucleotide sequence: TGTGCCAGCAACATAGGTGGAGGGACGTCCGAGCAGTACTTC.

This sequence joins TRBV19 and TRBJ1-5; no firm D call. CDR1 is LNHDA and CDR2 is SQIVND in the germline V gene (reference sequence). Trimming took off 8 bases at V and 0 bases at J, with 14 bases between the two ends. There are 15 residues in the CDR3. The CDR3 sequence is CASAETPYSNQPQHF. In DNA form, the CDR3 reads TGTGCCAGTGCGGAGACCCCTTATAGCAATCAGCCCCAGCATTTT.

The rearrangement links TRBV20-1 to TRBJ2-7, with D uncertain. This CDR3 spans 12 amino acids. The V gene's germline CDR1 is DFQATT and CDR2 SNEGSKA (reference sequence). Trimming removed 1 base at V and 2 bases at J, with 6 bases between. CDR3 coding DNA: TGCAGTGCTAGAGGGTCTGCCTACGAGCAGTACTTC. Encoded protein: CSARGSAYEQYF.

This clonotype appeared once. Mismatch with germline at one junction end may stem from a read error. This chain uses TRBV2 with TRBJ2-1; D is uncertain. CDR1 is SNHLY and CDR2 is FYNNEI in the germline V gene. This CDR3 spans 15 amino acids. CDR3 protein: CASSQAYPSYNEQFF. DNA of the CDR3: TGTGCCAGCAGTCAAGCATACCCCTCCTACAATGAGCAGTTCTTC.

This rearrangement joins TRBV6-2 or TRBV6-3 to TRBJ2-5; TRBD2 matches 11 bases. This CDR3 has 18 amino acids. The germline CDR1 and CDR2 sequences are MNHEY and SVGEGT. Germline trimming cut 3 bases from V and 1 base from J; bases unmatched to any gene: 10. CDR3 loop: CASSYKTSGKAFQETQYF. The DNA of the CDR3 is TGTGCCAGCAGTTATAAGACTAGCGGGAAAGCCTTCCAAGAGACCCAGTACTTC.

The chain recombines TRBV6-2 or TRBV6-3 with TRBJ2-7; D may be TRBD2 (6 bases). The V end lost 7 bases, the J end lost 3 bases, and 13 bases lay between the germline ends. Germline CDR1 is MNHEY and CDR2 is SVGEGT. The CDR3 spans 13 residues. The CDR3 here is CASTPRRVYEQYF. For the CDR3, the DNA is TGTGCCAGCACTCCACGGAGGGTCTACGAGCAGTACTTC.

Here the CDR3 DNA reads TGCGCCAGCAGCTTGAGGGGCATGAACACTGAAGCTTTCTTT. Its protein is CASSLRGMNTEAFF. The chain carries TRBV5-1 and TRBJ1-1, with D possibly TRBD1 on 5 matching bases. The V gene lost 1 base and the J gene lost 0 bases, with 7 bases spanning the gap. Germline lookup yields CDR1 SGHRS and CDR2 YFSETQ. This CDR3 spans 14 amino acids. Looking up the rest from reference TRBV5-1 and TRBJ1-1 gives the full variable domain: KAGVTQTPRYLIKTRGQQVTLSCSPISGHRSVSWYQQTPGQGLQFLFEYFSETQRNKGNFPGRFSGRQFSNSRSEMNVSTLELGDSALYLCASSLRGMNTEAFFGQGTRLTVV.

Concerning this clonotype: One end of the junction fails to match germline, which may point to a read error. This rearrangement joins TRBV7-3 to TRBJ2-2; the match to TRBD2 covers 8 bases. Germline assignment: CDR1 SGHTA and CDR2 FQGTGA. This CDR3 is 16 amino acids long. In nucleotides, the CDR3 is TGTGCCAGCAGCCTAACGGGACTAGGGCTCACCGGGGAGCTGTTTTTT. Translation gives CASSLTGLGLTGELFF. Drawing the rest from reference TRBV7-3 and TRBJ2-2, the complete variable domain is GAGVSQTPSNKVTEKGKYVELRCDPISGHTALYWYRQSLGQGPEFLIYFQGTGAADDSGLPNDRFFAVRPEGSVSTLKIQRTERGDSAVYLCASSLTGLGLTGELFFGEGSRLTVL.

The chain recombines TRBV2 with TRBJ1-5; TRBD1 matches at 9 bases. V was clipped by 6 bases and J by 7 bases; unmatched bases: 13. This CDR3 has 16 amino acids. Germline loops: CDR1 SNHLY, CDR2 FYNNEI. The CDR3 is CASRASQGATGQPQHF. For the CDR3, the DNA is TGTGCCAGCAGAGCTTCACAGGGGGCCACCGGGCAGCCCCAGCATTTT.

In nucleotides, the CDR3 is TGCAGTGCTAGCACCACAGGACTCACTGAAGCTTTCTTT. Protein sequence: CSASTTGLTEAFF. This chain joins TRBV20-1 and TRBJ1-1; possibly TRBD1 for D (5 bases). In germline, CDR1 is DFQATT, CDR2 SNEGSKA (reference sequence). V shed 3 bases and J shed 4 bases, with 12 bases lying between them. CDR3 size: 13 residues.